The present T cell receptor (beta chain) was sequenced within a study of cytomegalovirus exposure and HLA in healthy donors. Method: immunoSEQ multiplex PCR; TCRdb's copy keeps in-frame clones and lacks some. This table holds more than 200,000 clones, about 90% found once. This clone was observed a handful of times. A much larger clone differs from this one at a single base, so this may be a read error. CDR1 and CDR2 (germline): SGHRS, YFSETQ. This CDR3 has 14 amino acids. Trimming cost V 1 base and J 1 base, with 5 bases left between them. The specimen sequenced was PBMCs. The chain uses TRBV5-1 and TRBJ2-2; a weak D match, TRBD1 (5 bases). The receptor's source is a woman in her twenties or thirties in good health and CMV-seronegative. DNA of the CDR3: TGCGCCAGCAGCTTGACAGGGAACACCGGGGAGCTGTTTTTT. Amino acids: CASSLTGNTGELFF.